This is a list of T cell receptor beta chains from one sample in a study of blood T cells in healthy people across ages. TCRdb passed the 5' RACE reads through MiXCR, listing each CDR3 protein once. The table shows roughly 1,500,000 distinct CDR3 sequences, with about 43% occurring only once. The sequencing input was blood. These receptors were collected from a woman between 18 and 29 years old in good health. Both conserved end residues are part of each CDR3. A D gene is named only where the DNA matches it firmly. The size field is filled for only some rows; it gives once, few, many or a size class.

clone size: NA
D gene: NA
V gene: TRBV4-1
J gene: TRBJ2-1
CDR3 protein: CASSQDQIRSVGQFF
CDR3 DNA: TGCGCCAGCAGCCAAGACCAAATTAGAAGCGTGGGACAGTTCTTC

clone size: NA
D gene: TRBD1
V gene: TRBV2
J gene: TRBJ1-5
CDR3 protein: CASIQGAGQPQHF
CDR3 DNA: TGTGCCAGCATCCAGGGGGCAGGGCAGCCCCAGCATTTT

clone size: few
D gene: NA
V gene: TRBV10-3
J gene: TRBJ1-5
CDR3 protein: CAISEEQNNQPQHF
CDR3 DNA: TGTGCCATCAGTGAAGAACAGAACAATCAGCCCCAGCATTTT

clone size: NA
D gene: TRBD1
V gene: TRBV14
J gene: TRBJ1-2
CDR3 protein: CASSQAGAGGHGYTF
CDR3 DNA: TGTGCCAGCAGCCAAGCCGGGGCAGGGGGACATGGCTACACCTTC

clone size: few
D gene: TRBD2
V gene: TRBV28
J gene: TRBJ2-3
CDR3 protein: CASSRLAGPTDTQYF
CDR3 DNA: TGTGCCAGCAGTCGACTAGCGGGGCCCACAGATACGCAGTATTTT

clone size: NA
D gene: NA
V gene: TRBV7-9
J gene: TRBJ1-1
CDR3 protein: CASSAPGTPEAGAFF
CDR3 DNA: TGTGCCAGCAGCGCCCCCGGGACTCCGGAGGCAGGAGCTTTCTTT

clone size: few
D gene: TRBD2
V gene: TRBV20-1
J gene: TRBJ2-1
CDR3 protein: CSAPPAGGSYNEQFF
CDR3 DNA: TGCAGTGCCCCCCCGGCGGGGGGGTCCTACAATGAGCAGTTCTTC

clone size: few
D gene: NA
V gene: TRBV6-6
J gene: TRBJ2-3
CDR3 protein: CASNGRETSTDTQYF
CDR3 DNA: TGTGCCAGCAACGGAAGGGAGACTAGCACAGATACGCAGTATTTT

clone size: NA
D gene: NA
V gene: TRBV6-1
J gene: TRBJ2-2
CDR3 protein: CASKIGVHDAGELFF
CDR3 DNA: TGTGCCAGCAAGATCGGGGTCCATGACGCCGGGGAGCTGTTTTTT

clone size: NA
D gene: NA
V gene: TRBV20-1
J gene: TRBJ1-1
CDR3 protein: CSAHRGTEAFF
CDR3 DNA: TGCAGTGCCCATAGGGGGACTGAAGCTTTCTTT

clone size: once
D gene: TRBD2
V gene: TRBV29-1
J gene: TRBJ2-5
CDR3 protein: CSVESGSHEQYF
CDR3 DNA: TGCAGCGTTGAGAGCGGGAGCCATGAGCAGTACTTC

clone size: NA
D gene: NA
V gene: TRBV29-1
J gene: TRBJ1-1
CDR3 protein: CSVVGAGRTEAFF
CDR3 DNA: TGCAGCGTTGTGGGGGCAGGCCGCACTGAAGCTTTCTTT

clone size: few
D gene: NA
V gene: TRBV9
J gene: TRBJ2-5
CDR3 protein: CASRGAHQETQYF
CDR3 DNA: TGTGCCAGCAGGGGGGCCCACCAAGAGACCCAGTACTTC

clone size: few
D gene: NA
V gene: TRBV20-1
J gene: TRBJ2-7
CDR3 protein: CSASPSGLHEQYF
CDR3 DNA: TGCAGTGCGAGCCCCAGCGGGCTACACGAGCAGTACTTC

clone size: many
D gene: NA
V gene: TRBV12-3/TRBV12-4
J gene: TRBJ2-5
CDR3 protein: CASSFSGETQYF
CDR3 DNA: TGTGCCAGCAGTTTTAGCGGCGAGACCCAGTACTTC

clone size: NA
D gene: NA
V gene: TRBV21-1
J gene: TRBJ2-3
CDR3 protein: CASSKTTTSWSTDTQYF
CDR3 DNA: TGTGCCAGCAGCAAAACGACTACTAGTTGGTCCACAGATACGCAGTATTTT

clone size: few
D gene: NA
V gene: TRBV6-5
J gene: TRBJ2-1
CDR3 protein: CASCLGAGDEQFF
CDR3 DNA: TGTGCCAGCTGTCTGGGAGCAGGCGATGAGCAGTTCTTC

clone size: few
D gene: TRBD2
V gene: TRBV7-2
J gene: TRBJ2-7
CDR3 protein: CASSKTSGGLTEQYF
CDR3 DNA: TGTGCCAGCAGCAAGACTAGCGGGGGTCTCACGGAGCAGTACTTC

clone size: few
D gene: TRBD2
V gene: TRBV5-1
J gene: TRBJ2-1
CDR3 protein: CASSPPAGGNYEQFF
CDR3 DNA: TGCGCCAGCAGCCCCCCAGCGGGGGGGAACTATGAGCAGTTCTTC

clone size: few
D gene: TRBD2
V gene: TRBV7-8
J gene: TRBJ2-7
CDR3 protein: CASSLEQREGNEQYF
CDR3 DNA: TGTGCCAGCAGCTTAGAACAGCGGGAGGGCAATGAGCAGTACTTC

clone size: NA
D gene: NA
V gene: TRBV20-1
J gene: TRBJ1-1
CDR3 protein: CSAQAVGNTEAFF
CDR3 DNA: TGCAGTGCCCAGGCCGTGGGGAACACTGAAGCTTTCTTT

clone size: NA
D gene: NA
V gene: TRBV6-5
J gene: TRBJ1-6
CDR3 protein: CASSYYEGGRPSPLHF
CDR3 DNA: TGTGCCAGCAGTTACTACGAGGGCGGGAGGCCCTCACCCCTCCACTTT

clone size: NA
D gene: TRBD1
V gene: TRBV6-5
J gene: TRBJ2-7
CDR3 protein: CASRYDGTDYEQYF
CDR3 DNA: TGTGCCAGCAGGTACGACGGGACAGACTACGAGCAGTACTTC

clone size: once
D gene: NA
V gene: TRBV27
J gene: TRBJ2-7
CDR3 protein: CASSLSLLYEQYF
CDR3 DNA: TGTGCCAGCAGTTTATCGTTGCTCTACGAGCAGTACTTC

clone size: NA
D gene: NA
V gene: TRBV29-1
J gene: TRBJ2-3
CDR3 protein: CSVAPGTDSTDTQYF
CDR3 DNA: TGCAGCGTTGCCCCCGGGACTGATAGCACAGATACGCAGTATTTT

clone size: NA
D gene: TRBD2
V gene: TRBV28
J gene: TRBJ2-1
CDR3 protein: CASSFLTSGEDNEQFF
CDR3 DNA: TGTGCCAGCAGTTTCCTAACTAGCGGGGAAGACAATGAGCAGTTCTTC

clone size: NA
D gene: TRBD2
V gene: TRBV7-2
J gene: TRBJ2-7
CDR3 protein: CASSLVAGGASYEQYF
CDR3 DNA: TGTGCCAGCAGCTTAGTAGCGGGGGGCGCCTCCTACGAGCAGTACTTC

clone size: once
D gene: TRBD2
V gene: TRBV5-4
J gene: TRBJ2-7
CDR3 protein: CACSLGAGGPYEQYF
CDR3 DNA: TGTGCCTGCAGCTTAGGGGCGGGAGGGCCCTACGAGCAGTACTTC

clone size: few
D gene: TRBD2
V gene: TRBV3-1
J gene: TRBJ2-7
CDR3 protein: CASSLTGLAGESFYEQYF
CDR3 DNA: TGTGCCAGCAGCCTCACGGGACTAGCGGGGGAGTCATTCTACGAGCAGTACTTC

clone size: NA
D gene: NA
V gene: TRBV6-6
J gene: TRBJ1-2
CDR3 protein: CASSSAEAGSYGYTF
CDR3 DNA: TGTGCCAGCAGCTCCGCGGAAGCAGGGTCCTATGGCTACACCTTC

clone size: NA
D gene: NA
V gene: TRBV27
J gene: TRBJ1-6
CDR3 protein: CASSFREPNSPLHF
CDR3 DNA: TGTGCCAGCAGTTTCAGGGAACCCAATTCACCCCTCCACTTT

clone size: few
D gene: NA
V gene: TRBV11-2
J gene: TRBJ1-2
CDR3 protein: CASSFSTGEGYTF
CDR3 DNA: TGTGCCAGCAGCTTCTCGACAGGTGAAGGCTACACCTTC

clone size: few
D gene: NA
V gene: TRBV28
J gene: TRBJ2-7
CDR3 protein: CASSFWGEQYF
CDR3 DNA: TGTGCCAGCAGCTTCTGGGGGGAGCAGTACTTC

clone size: few
D gene: NA
V gene: TRBV3-1
J gene: TRBJ2-4
CDR3 protein: CASSQGSKNIQYF
CDR3 DNA: TGTGCCAGCAGCCAAGGATCCAAAAACATTCAGTACTTC

clone size: NA
D gene: TRBD1
V gene: TRBV20-1
J gene: TRBJ2-1
CDR3 protein: CSARPIRDRAYNEQFF
CDR3 DNA: TGCAGTGCTAGGCCGATCCGGGACAGGGCGTACAATGAGCAGTTCTTC

clone size: few
D gene: NA
V gene: TRBV6-5
J gene: TRBJ2-7
CDR3 protein: CASRRPGVDEQYF
CDR3 DNA: TGTGCCAGCAGACGACCGGGGGTGGACGAGCAGTACTTC

clone size: NA
D gene: NA
V gene: TRBV7-9
J gene: TRBJ2-5
CDR3 protein: CASSFKPYQETQYF
CDR3 DNA: TGTGCCAGCAGCTTCAAACCGTACCAAGAGACCCAGTACTTC

clone size: once
D gene: TRBD2
V gene: TRBV5-1
J gene: TRBJ2-4
CDR3 protein: CASSLAGTSGGNIQYF
CDR3 DNA: TGCGCCAGCAGCTTGGCCGGGACTAGCGGGGGAAACATTCAGTACTTC

clone size: many
D gene: TRBD1
V gene: TRBV4-1
J gene: TRBJ2-7
CDR3 protein: CASSLGDRSYEQYF
CDR3 DNA: TGCGCCAGCAGCCTAGGGGACAGGTCCTACGAGCAGTACTTC

clone size: NA
D gene: NA
V gene: TRBV15
J gene: TRBJ1-2
CDR3 protein: CATSTDWANYGYTF
CDR3 DNA: TGTGCCACCAGCACGGACTGGGCTAACTATGGCTACACCTTC

clone size: few
D gene: TRBD2
V gene: TRBV13
J gene: TRBJ2-3
CDR3 protein: CASSRRASGIGDTQYF
CDR3 DNA: TGTGCCAGCAGCAGGCGGGCTAGCGGGATAGGAGATACGCAGTATTTT

clone size: few
D gene: TRBD1
V gene: TRBV7-9
J gene: TRBJ1-2
CDR3 protein: CASSYTGDRYGYTF
CDR3 DNA: TGTGCCAGCAGCTACACAGGGGACCGTTATGGCTACACCTTC

clone size: NA
D gene: NA
V gene: TRBV5-1
J gene: TRBJ2-5
CDR3 protein: CASRMVGEETQYF
CDR3 DNA: TGCGCCAGCAGGATGGTGGGCGAAGAGACCCAGTACTTC

clone size: few
D gene: TRBD2
V gene: TRBV6-5
J gene: TRBJ2-7
CDR3 protein: CASSYKLAGAYEQYF
CDR3 DNA: TGTGCCAGCAGTTACAAATTAGCGGGAGCCTACGAGCAGTACTTC

clone size: many
D gene: TRBD2
V gene: TRBV10-3
J gene: TRBJ2-1
CDR3 protein: CATAGTSGTDEQFF
CDR3 DNA: TGTGCCACCGCCGGGACTAGCGGGACGGATGAGCAGTTCTTC

clone size: few
D gene: TRBD2
V gene: TRBV6-2/TRBV6-3
J gene: TRBJ2-3
CDR3 protein: CASRQRTSTFADTQYF
CDR3 DNA: TGTGCCAGCAGACAACGGACTAGCACATTCGCAGATACGCAGTATTTT

clone size: few
D gene: NA
V gene: TRBV6-1
J gene: TRBJ2-7
CDR3 protein: CATSLGSEQYF
CDR3 DNA: TGTGCCACTTCGTTGGGCTCCGAGCAGTACTTC

clone size: NA
D gene: NA
V gene: TRBV28
J gene: TRBJ1-2
CDR3 protein: CASSLFRTYGYTF
CDR3 DNA: TGTGCCAGCAGCCTGTTCAGGACCTATGGCTACACCTTC

clone size: NA
D gene: NA
V gene: TRBV7-8
J gene: TRBJ2-7
CDR3 protein: CASSPPRSRPSYEQYF
CDR3 DNA: TGTGCCAGCAGCCCGCCCAGAAGTAGGCCCTCCTACGAGCAGTACTTC

clone size: NA
D gene: NA
V gene: TRBV4-1
J gene: TRBJ1-6
CDR3 protein: CASSQDLNSPLHF
CDR3 DNA: TGCGCCAGCAGCCAAGACCTGAATTCACCCCTCCACTTT

clone size: NA
D gene: NA
V gene: TRBV20-1
J gene: TRBJ1-2
CDR3 protein: CSAQTAASPYGYTF
CDR3 DNA: TGCAGTGCTCAGACAGCCGCGTCCCCCTATGGCTACACCTTC

clone size: NA
D gene: NA
V gene: TRBV10-1
J gene: TRBJ2-7
CDR3 protein: CASSDALVPYEQYF
CDR3 DNA: TGCGCCAGCAGTGACGCGCTCGTCCCCTACGAGCAGTACTTC

clone size: few
D gene: NA
V gene: TRBV10-3
J gene: TRBJ1-4
CDR3 protein: CAASGIENEKLFF
CDR3 DNA: TGTGCCGCCAGCGGGATAGAAAATGAAAAACTGTTTTTT

clone size: NA
D gene: TRBD2
V gene: TRBV3-1
J gene: TRBJ2-1
CDR3 protein: CASSQGPGRANEQFF
CDR3 DNA: TGTGCCAGCAGCCAAGGTCCCGGGAGGGCTAATGAGCAGTTCTTC

clone size: few
D gene: NA
V gene: TRBV10-3
J gene: TRBJ2-2
CDR3 protein: CAISDTDRVSGELFF
CDR3 DNA: TGTGCCATCAGTGATACCGACCGAGTAAGCGGGGAGCTGTTTTTT

clone size: NA
D gene: TRBD1
V gene: TRBV28
J gene: TRBJ2-7
CDR3 protein: CASEWTGGFEQYF
CDR3 DNA: TGTGCCAGCGAATGGACAGGGGGCTTCGAGCAGTACTTC

clone size: NA
D gene: NA
V gene: TRBV10-2
J gene: TRBJ2-4
CDR3 protein: CASSERGLHKNIQYF
CDR3 DNA: TGCGCCAGCAGTGAGCGGGGGCTGCACAAAAACATTCAGTACTTC

clone size: few
D gene: NA
V gene: TRBV27
J gene: TRBJ1-1
CDR3 protein: CASSFRRDTEAFF
CDR3 DNA: TGTGCCAGCAGTTTCCGTAGAGACACTGAAGCTTTCTTT

clone size: few
D gene: TRBD2
V gene: TRBV6-4
J gene: TRBJ2-1
CDR3 protein: CASSDPRLAGVYEQFF
CDR3 DNA: TGTGCCAGCAGTGACCCCCGGCTAGCGGGAGTCTATGAGCAGTTCTTC

clone size: NA
D gene: NA
V gene: TRBV5-1
J gene: TRBJ1-2
CDR3 protein: CASSLGDNQLGGYTF
CDR3 DNA: TGCGCCAGCAGCTTGGGGGACAACCAATTGGGGGGCTACACCTTC